This T cell receptor (beta chain) was retrieved from a study of T cells in Graves' hyperthyroidism and ophthalmopathy. The study's findings and limits: A model of 13 V-J features distinguished ophthalmopathy from stable hyperthyroidism. Blood samples included most of the expanded thyroid clonotypes exceeding 0.001.

Amplified TCR beta CDR3 regions came from RNA transcripts. TCR CDR3 regions were first amplified by RT-PCR with HTBI primers. Via MiXCR, TCRdb re-called the multiplex PCR reads, giving one row per CDR3 protein. The repertoire holds 800,000 or so distinct CDR3 sequences, with about 38% as singletons. Not enrolled were patients with uncontrolled infection, other autoimmune disease, pregnancy or lactation. This clonotype showed up just a few times. Its antigen is undetermined. The sequencing input was blood. The TCR was taken from a man younger than 35 with Graves' hyperthyroidism.

The CDR3: CATRDRGGYGYTF. CDR3 coding DNA: TGTGCCACCCGGGACAGGGGCGGGTATGGCTACACCTTC. This chain uses TRBV19 with TRBJ1-2; 10 bases match TRBD1. Germline assignment: CDR1 LNHDA and CDR2 SQIVND (reference sequence). V lost 10 bases to trimming and J lost 5 bases; unmatched junction nucleotides: 7. CDR3 length: 13 amino acids.